The 4 T cell receptor beta chains in this list originate from one sample, sequenced in a study of T cell clusters in autoimmune cytopenias. TRB was amplified from about 260 ng of peripheral blood genomic DNA per sample. Multiplex touch-down PCR amplified TRB using TRB-A and TRB-B pools in one tube. TCRdb re-called the multiplex PCR reads and shows each CDR3 protein once, DNA omitted. The sample totals under 9,500 distinct CDR3 sequences; its top ten clones hold 5% to 7.5%. Input material: peripheral blood. The receptors were gathered from a human donor with an autoimmune cytopenia or autoimmune hepatitis (not recorded which).

The chain combines TRBV6-5 with TRBJ1-2; TCRdb reports TRBD1, a call that lacks DNA to check it against. The CDR3 extends over 15 amino acids. Germline CDR1 reads MNHEY; CDR2 reads SVGAGI. The CDR3 loop reads CASSYVGGDPEGYTF.

The chain recombines TRBV10-3 with TRBJ1-1. The CDR3 covers 14 residues. Looked up from germline, CDR1 is ENHRY and CDR2 is SYGVKD. The CDR3 here is CAISGSGRETEAFF.

This clonotype counts as medium-sized by frequency. This chain uses TRBV19 with TRBJ1-3. Per the germline V gene, CDR1 is LNHDA and CDR2 is SQIVND (reference sequence). CDR3 length: 12 amino acids. The CDR3 here is CASSQLRNTIYF.

This clonotype ranks as medium-sized in terms of frequency. The chain is built from TRBV19 and TRBJ2-1; TCRdb returns TRBD1, unconfirmable since there is no DNA. Germline CDR1 reads LNHDA; CDR2 reads SQIVND (reference sequence). This CDR3 comprises 16 residues. This chain's CDR3 is CASSTFGAGVHNEQFF.